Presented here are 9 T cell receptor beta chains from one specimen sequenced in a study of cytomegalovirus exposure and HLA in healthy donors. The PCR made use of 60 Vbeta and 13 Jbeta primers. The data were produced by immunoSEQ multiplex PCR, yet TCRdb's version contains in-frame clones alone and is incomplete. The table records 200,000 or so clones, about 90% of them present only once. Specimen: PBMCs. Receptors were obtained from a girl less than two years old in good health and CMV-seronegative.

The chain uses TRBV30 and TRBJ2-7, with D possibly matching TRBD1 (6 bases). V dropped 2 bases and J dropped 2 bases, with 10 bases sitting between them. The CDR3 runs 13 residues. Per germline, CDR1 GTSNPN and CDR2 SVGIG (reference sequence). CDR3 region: CAWSLQGPYEQYF. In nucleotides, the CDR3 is TGTGCCTGGAGTCTACAGGGACCCTACGAGCAGTACTTC.

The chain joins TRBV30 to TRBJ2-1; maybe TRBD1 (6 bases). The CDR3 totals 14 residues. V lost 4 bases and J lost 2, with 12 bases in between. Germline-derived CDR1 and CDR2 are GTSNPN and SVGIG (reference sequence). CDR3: CAWIAAGAYNEQFF. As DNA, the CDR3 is TGTGCCTGGATTGCGGCAGGGGCCTACAATGAGCAGTTCTTC.

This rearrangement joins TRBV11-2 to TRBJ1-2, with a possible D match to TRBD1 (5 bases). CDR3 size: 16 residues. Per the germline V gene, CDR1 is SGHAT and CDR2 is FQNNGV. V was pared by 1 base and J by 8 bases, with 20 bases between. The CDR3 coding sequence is TGTGCCAGCAGCTTAGGTGGGGTCGGCAGGGCCGTGGGCTACACCTTC. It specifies CASSLGGVGRAVGYTF.

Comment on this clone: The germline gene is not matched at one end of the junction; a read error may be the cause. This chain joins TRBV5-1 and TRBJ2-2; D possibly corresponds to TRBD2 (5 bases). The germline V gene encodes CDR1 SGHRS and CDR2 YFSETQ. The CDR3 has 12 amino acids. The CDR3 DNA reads TGCGCCAGCAGCTTTAACACCGGGGAGCTGTTTTTC. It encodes CASSFNTGELFF. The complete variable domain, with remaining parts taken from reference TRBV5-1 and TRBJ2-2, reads KAGVTQTPRYLIKTRGQQVTLSCSPISGHRSVSWYQQTPGQGLQFLFEYFSETQRNKGNFPGRFSGRQFSNSRSEMNVSTLELGDSALYLCASSFNTGELFFGEGSRLTVL.

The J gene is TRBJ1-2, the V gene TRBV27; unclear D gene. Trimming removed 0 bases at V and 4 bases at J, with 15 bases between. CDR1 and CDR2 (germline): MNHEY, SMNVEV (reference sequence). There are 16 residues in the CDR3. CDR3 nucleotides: TGTGCCAGCAGTTTATCGATTGGGGAGAGAAGCTATGGCTACACCTTC. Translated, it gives CASSLSIGERSYGYTF.

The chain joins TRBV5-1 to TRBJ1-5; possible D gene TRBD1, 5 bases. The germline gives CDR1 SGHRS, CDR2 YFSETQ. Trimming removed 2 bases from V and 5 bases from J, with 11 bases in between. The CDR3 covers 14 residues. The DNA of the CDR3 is TGCGCCAGCAGCTTTCAGGGAGGGGATCAGCCCCAGCATTTT. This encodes CASSFQGGDQPQHF.

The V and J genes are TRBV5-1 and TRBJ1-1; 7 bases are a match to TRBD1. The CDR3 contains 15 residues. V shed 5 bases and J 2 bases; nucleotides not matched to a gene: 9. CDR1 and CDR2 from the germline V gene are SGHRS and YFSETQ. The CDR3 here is CASSGPTGVNTEAFF. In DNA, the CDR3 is TGCGCCAGCAGTGGTCCAACAGGGGTCAACACTGAAGCTTTCTTT. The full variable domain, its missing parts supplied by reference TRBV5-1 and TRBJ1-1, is KAGVTQTPRYLIKTRGQQVTLSCSPISGHRSVSWYQQTPGQGLQFLFEYFSETQRNKGNFPGRFSGRQFSNSRSEMNVSTLELGDSALYLCASSGPTGVNTEAFFGQGTRLTVV.

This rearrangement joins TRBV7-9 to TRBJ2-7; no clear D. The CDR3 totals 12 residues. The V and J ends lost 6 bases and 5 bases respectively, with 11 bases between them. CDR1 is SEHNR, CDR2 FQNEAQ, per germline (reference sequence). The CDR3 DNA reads TGTGCCAGCAGTCCTGAGGATAACGAGCAGTACTTC. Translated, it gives CASSPEDNEQYF.

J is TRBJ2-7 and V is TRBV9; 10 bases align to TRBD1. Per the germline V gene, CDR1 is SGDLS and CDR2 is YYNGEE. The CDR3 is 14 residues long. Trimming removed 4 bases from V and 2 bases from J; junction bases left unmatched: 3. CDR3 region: CASSRDRGTYEQYF. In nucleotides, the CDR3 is TGTGCCAGCAGCCGGGACAGGGGTACCTACGAGCAGTACTTC.